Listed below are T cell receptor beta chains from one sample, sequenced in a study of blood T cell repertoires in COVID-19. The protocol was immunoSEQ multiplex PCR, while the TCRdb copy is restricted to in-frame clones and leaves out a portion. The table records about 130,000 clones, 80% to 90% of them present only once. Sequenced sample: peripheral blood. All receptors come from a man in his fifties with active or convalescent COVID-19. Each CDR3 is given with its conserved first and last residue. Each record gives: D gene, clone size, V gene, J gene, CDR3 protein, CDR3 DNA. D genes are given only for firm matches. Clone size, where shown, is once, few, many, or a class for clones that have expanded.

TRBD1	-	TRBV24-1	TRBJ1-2	CATSAPGQGGYGYTF	TGTGCCACCAGTGCTCCAGGACAGGGCGGCTATGGCTACACCTTC
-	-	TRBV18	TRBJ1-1	CASSPQGGAEAFF	TGTGCCAGCTCACCACAGGGAGGCGCTGAAGCTTTCTTT
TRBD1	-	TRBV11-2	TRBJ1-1	CASSFGGQGDTEAFF	TGTGCCAGCAGCTTCGGAGGGCAGGGGGACACTGAAGCTTTCTTT
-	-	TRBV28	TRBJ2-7	CASSLSLSYEQYF	TGTGCCAGCAGTTTGTCACTCTCCTACGAGCAGTACTTC
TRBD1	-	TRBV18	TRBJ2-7	CASSPAGTGGYEQYF	TGTGCCAGCTCACCGGCCGGGACAGGGGGCTACGAGCAGTACTTC
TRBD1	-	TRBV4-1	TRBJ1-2	CASSQLTGGASINYGYTF	TGCGCCAGCAGCCAACTAACAGGGGGCGCCTCGATTAACTATGGCTACACCTTC
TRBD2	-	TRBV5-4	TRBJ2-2	CASSLPTSATGELFF	TGTGCCAGCAGCTTGCCAACTAGCGCCACCGGGGAGCTGTTTTTT
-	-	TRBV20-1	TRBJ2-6	CSASGGGAGIFSGANVLTF	TGCAGTGCTAGTGGGGGGGGCGCGGGGATTTTCTCTGGGGCCAACGTCCTGACTTTC
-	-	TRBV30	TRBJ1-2	CAWGGTLTNYGYTF	TGTGCCTGGGGGGGGACACTGACTAACTATGGCTACACCTTC
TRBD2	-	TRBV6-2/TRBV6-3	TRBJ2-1	CASSLAGGPYNEQFF	TGTGCCAGCAGCTTAGCGGGGGGGCCCTACAATGAGCAGTTCTTC
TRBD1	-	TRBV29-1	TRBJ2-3	CSVDGYEGQGADTQYF	TGCAGCGTTGATGGCTATGAGGGACAGGGGGCAGATACGCAGTATTTT
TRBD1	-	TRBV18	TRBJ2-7	CASSKVTGAAEQYF	TGTGCCAGCTCAAAAGTTACAGGGGCGGCCGAGCAGTACTTC
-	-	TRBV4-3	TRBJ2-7	CASSQQGGPYEQYF	TGCGCCAGCAGCCAACAGGGGGGCCCCTACGAGCAGTACTTC
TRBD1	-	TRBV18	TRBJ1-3	CASSPGTDGNTIYF	TGTGCCAGCTCACCCGGGACAGATGGAAACACCATATATTTT
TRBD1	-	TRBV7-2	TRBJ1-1	CASRRQGRRVEQGPEAFF	TGTGCCAGCAGGCGACAGGGTAGGAGGGTAGAGCAGGGGCCTGAAGCTTTCTTT
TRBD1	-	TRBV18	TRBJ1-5	CASSPQGTGGQPQHF	TGTGCCAGCTCACCACAGGGGACAGGGGGTCAGCCCCAGCATTTT
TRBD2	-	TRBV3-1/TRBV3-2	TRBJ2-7	CASSQGTSGGNYEQYF	TGTGCCAGCAGCCAAGGCACTAGCGGGGGAAACTACGAGCAGTACTTC
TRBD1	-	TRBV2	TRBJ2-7	CASSRDRGGYEQYF	TGTGCCAGCAGCCGGGACAGGGGAGGTTACGAGCAGTACTTC
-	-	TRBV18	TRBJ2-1	CASSPRYDNEQFF	TGTGCCAGCTCACCCCGCTACGACAATGAGCAGTTCTTC
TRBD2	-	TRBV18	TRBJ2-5	CASSPPSGGETQYF	TGTGCCAGCTCACCTCCTAGCGGTGGGGAGACCCAGTACTTC
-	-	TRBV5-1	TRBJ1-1	CASSLDGQSNTEAFF	TGCGCCAGCAGCTTGGACGGACAGTCGAACACTGAAGCTTTCTTT
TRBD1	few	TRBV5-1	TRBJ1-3	CASSLVPGQGNTIYF	TGCGCCAGCAGCTTGGTCCCGGGACAGGGAAACACCATATATTTT
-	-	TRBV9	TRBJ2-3	CASSVVRGTDTQYF	TGTGCCAGCAGCGTAGTTCGGGGCACAGATACGCAGTATTTT
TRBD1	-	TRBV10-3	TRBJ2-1	CAIPATGGNDEQFF	TGTGCCATCCCTGCAACAGGGGGTAATGATGAGCAGTTCTTC
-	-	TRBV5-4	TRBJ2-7	CASSLGGTRPYEQYF	TGTGCCAGCAGCTTGGGAGGGACACGGCCCTACGAGCAGTACTTC
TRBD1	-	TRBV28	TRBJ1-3	CASSSTGGYRTIYF	TGTGCCAGCAGTTCGACAGGGGGATATCGCACCATATATTTT
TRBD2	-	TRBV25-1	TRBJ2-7	CASSESRGRAAEQYF	TGTGCCAGCAGTGAATCTCGAGGGAGGGCCGCGGAGCAGTACTTC
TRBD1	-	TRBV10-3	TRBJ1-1	CAIRLQGADSEAFF	TGTGCCATCAGGTTACAGGGGGCAGACTCTGAAGCTTTCTTT
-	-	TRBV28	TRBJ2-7	CASSLVAVSYEQYF	TGTGCCAGCAGTTTAGTGGCAGTATCCTACGAGCAGTACTTC
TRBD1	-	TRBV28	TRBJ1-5	CASSSTGGVQPQHF	TGTGCCAGCAGCTCGACAGGGGGTGTACAGCCCCAGCATTTT
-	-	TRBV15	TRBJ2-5	CATSRDAQGETQYF	TGTGCCACCAGCAGAGATGCCCAGGGAGAGACCCAGTACTTC
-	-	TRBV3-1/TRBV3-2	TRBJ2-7	CASSQDRGLAAYEQYF	TGTGCCAGCAGCCAAGATCGAGGGCTAGCCGCCTACGAGCAGTACTTC
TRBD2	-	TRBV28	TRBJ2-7	CASSIPGLVDEQYF	TGTGCCAGCAGTATCCCGGGACTAGTGGACGAGCAGTACTTC
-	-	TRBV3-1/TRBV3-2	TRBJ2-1	CASSQRTSGGDYNEQFF	TGTGCCAGCAGCCAAAGGACTTCGGGTGGGGACTACAATGAGCAGTTCTTC
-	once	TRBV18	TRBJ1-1	CASSPQQNTEAFF	TGTGCCAGCTCACCACAGCAGAACACTGAAGCTTTCTTT
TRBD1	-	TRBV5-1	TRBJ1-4	CASSLATGGLNEKLFF	TGCGCCAGCAGCTTGGCGACAGGGGGCCTTAATGAAAAACTGTTTTTT
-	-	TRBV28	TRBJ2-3	CASSLSGLDLDTQYF	TGTGCCAGCAGTTTATCCGGACTGGATCTAGATACGCAGTATTTT
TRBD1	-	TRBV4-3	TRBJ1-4	CASSLDRRTGSEKLFF	TGCGCCAGCAGCCTAGACCGAAGGACAGGGAGTGAAAAACTGTTTTTT
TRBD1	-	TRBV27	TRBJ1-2	CASSPGTGHAYGYTF	TGTGCCAGCAGTCCTGGGACAGGGCACGCCTATGGCTACACCTTC
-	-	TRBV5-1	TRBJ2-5	CASSLVTSRETQYF	TGCGCCAGCAGCTTGGTTACCAGCAGGGAGACCCAGTACTTC
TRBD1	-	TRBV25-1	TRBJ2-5	CASSPRDGTGRETQYF	TGTGCCAGCAGCCCAAGAGATGGGACAGGGAGAGAGACCCAGTACTTC
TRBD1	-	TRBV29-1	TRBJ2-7	CSVTRQGEYEQYF	TGCAGCGTTACCCGACAGGGGGAGTACGAGCAGTACTTC
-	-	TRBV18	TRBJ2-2	CASSPGLDTGELFF	TGTGCCAGCTCACCAGGCCTCGACACCGGGGAGCTGTTTTTT
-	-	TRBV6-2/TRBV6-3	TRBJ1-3	CASSYLKSLAGNTIYF	TGTGCCAGCAGTTACCTGAAGAGCCTTGCTGGAAACACCATATATTTT
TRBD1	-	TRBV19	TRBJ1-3	CATRGQAGNTIYF	TGTGCCACCAGGGGACAGGCTGGAAACACCATATATTTT
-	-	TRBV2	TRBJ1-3	CASSDGSGSGNTIYF	TGTGCCAGCAGTGATGGAAGCGGATCCGGAAACACCATATATTTT
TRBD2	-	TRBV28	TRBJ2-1	CASSYSGGSPHNEQFF	TGTGCCAGCAGTTATTCGGGCGGGAGCCCACACAATGAGCAGTTCTTC
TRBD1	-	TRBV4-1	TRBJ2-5	CASSQLQGAWETQYF	TGCGCCAGCAGCCAGTTACAGGGGGCCTGGGAGACCCAGTACTTC
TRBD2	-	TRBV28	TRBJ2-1	CASSSTSGRVFFRVDEQFF	TGTGCCAGCAGCAGTACTAGCGGGAGGGTTTTTTTCCGGGTCGATGAGCAGTTCTTC
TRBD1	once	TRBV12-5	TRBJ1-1	CASGQTGGLLYTEAFF	TGTGCTAGTGGCCAGACAGGGGGCTTATTGTACACTGAAGCTTTCTTT
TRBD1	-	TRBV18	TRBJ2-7	CASSQSGQGIYEQYF	TGTGCCAGCTCACAGTCAGGACAGGGGATCTACGAGCAGTACTTC
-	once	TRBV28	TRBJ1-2	CASSLGQAYGYTF	TGTGCCAGCAGTTTAGGGCAGGCGTATGGCTACACCTTC
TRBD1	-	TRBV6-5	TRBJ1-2	CASSGTGTVNYGYTF	TGTGCCAGCAGCGGGACCGGGACAGTAAACTATGGCTACACCTTC
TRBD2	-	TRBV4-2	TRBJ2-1	CASSRNPGLASLNEQFF	TGTGCCAGCAGCCGCAATCCGGGACTAGCGAGCCTCAATGAGCAGTTCTTC